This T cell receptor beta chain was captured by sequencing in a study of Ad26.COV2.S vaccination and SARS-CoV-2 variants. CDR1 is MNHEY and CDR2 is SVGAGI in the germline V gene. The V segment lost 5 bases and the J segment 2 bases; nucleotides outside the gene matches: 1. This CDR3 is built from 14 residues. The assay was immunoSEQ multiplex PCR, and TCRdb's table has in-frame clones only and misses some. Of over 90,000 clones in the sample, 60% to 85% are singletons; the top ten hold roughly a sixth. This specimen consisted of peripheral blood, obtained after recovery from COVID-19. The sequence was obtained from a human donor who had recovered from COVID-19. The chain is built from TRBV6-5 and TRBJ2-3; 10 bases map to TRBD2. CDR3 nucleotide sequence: TGTGCCAGCAGTCTAGCGGGGGACACAGATACGCAGTATTTT. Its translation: CASSLAGDTDTQYF.